This entry concerns a single T cell receptor (beta chain). As originally analysed: From reference gene primer amplification, estimates of nucleated cell counts were derived. Data came from immunoSEQ multiplex PCR; TCRdb stores just in-frame clones and leaves some out. V and J calls and clone size are given by that table; D and trimming were obtained from the DNA. The repertoire includes roughly 170,000 clones, around 90% of them detected once, and under 30% sits in the top ten. This entry belongs to a study of blood T cell repertoires in COVID-19. Study-level background: The samples span acute and convalescent COVID-19 from the United States, Italy and Spain. PBMCs, B-cell-depleted T cells, or T cells provided the cDNA or gDNA that made up the material.

The germline V gene has CDR1 WSHSY and CDR2 SAAADI. The CDR3 sequence is 13 residues long. V trimming: 4 bases; J trimming: 7 bases; junction bases outside the gene matches: 5. Sequenced sample: peripheral blood. This sequence joins TRBV10-2 and TRBJ1-2; TRBD1 agrees at 8 bases. The origin of this receptor is a man aged 60 to 75 with acute or convalescent COVID-19. The CDR3 nucleotides read TGCGCCAGCAGTGGCGACAGGGGAGCTGGCTACACCTTC. Its translation is CASSGDRGAGYTF.